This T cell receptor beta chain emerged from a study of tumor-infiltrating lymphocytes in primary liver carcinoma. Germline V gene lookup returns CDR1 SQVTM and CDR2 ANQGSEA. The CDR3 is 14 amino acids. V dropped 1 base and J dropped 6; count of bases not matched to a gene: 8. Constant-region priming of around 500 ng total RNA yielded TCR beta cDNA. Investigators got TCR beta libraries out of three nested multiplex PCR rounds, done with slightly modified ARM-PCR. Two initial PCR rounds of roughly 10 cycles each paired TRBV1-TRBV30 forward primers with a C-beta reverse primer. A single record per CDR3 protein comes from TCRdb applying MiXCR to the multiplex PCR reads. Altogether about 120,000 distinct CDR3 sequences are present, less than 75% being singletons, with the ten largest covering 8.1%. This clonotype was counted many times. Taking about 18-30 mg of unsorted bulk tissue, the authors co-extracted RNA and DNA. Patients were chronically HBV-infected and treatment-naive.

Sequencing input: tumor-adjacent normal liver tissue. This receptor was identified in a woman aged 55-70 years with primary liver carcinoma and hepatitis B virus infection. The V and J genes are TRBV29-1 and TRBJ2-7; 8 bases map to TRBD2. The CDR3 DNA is TGCAGCGTTGAAGGGGATGGGACTAGAGGCGAGCAGTACTTC. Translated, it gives CSVEGDGTRGEQYF.